Each of the 9 T cell receptor beta chains below was sequenced from the same sample in a study of blood T cell repertoires in COVID-19 (dated by TCRdb to about 2020). Libraries were built with the immunoSEQ multiplex PCR assay. In TCRdb, the immuneACCESS table is reduced to in-frame sequences with V and J assigned. These tables do not hold every clone; where another copy was compared, an unresolved V gene accounts for under half, and the others remain unexplained. The sample yields roughly 110,000 clones; around 83% were counted once. The leading ten clones occupy about 4.5% of the sample. The material sequenced was peripheral blood. These receptor sequences come from a man between 65 and 85 years old with acute or convalescent COVID-19.

V usage is TRBV29-1 and J usage is TRBJ2-1; the D is unclear. The germline gives CDR1 SQVTM, CDR2 ANQGSEA. Deletions cut 3 bases from V and 6 bases from J, with 9 bases between. The CDR3 covers 12 residues. This chain's CDR3 is CSVELVVNEQFF. The CDR3 DNA reads as TGCAGCGTTGAGCTAGTCGTCAATGAGCAGTTCTTC.

The chain joins TRBV25-1 to TRBJ2-5; 13 bases align to TRBD2. V shed 3 bases, J shed 5 bases, and the junction held 9 bases outside the gene matches. CDR3 size: 17 residues. From germline, CDR1 is MGHDK and CDR2 SYGVNS. CDR3 coding DNA: TGTGCCAGCAGTGACCCTCAACTAGCGGGGGGGCGGGAGACCCAGTACTTC. It translates to CASSDPQLAGGRETQYF.

The chain couples TRBV10-1 to TRBJ2-7; D perhaps matches TRBD1 (6 bases). V was pared by 3 bases and J by 4 bases, with 13 bases between. Germline V gives CDR1 WNHNN, CDR2 SYGVQD (reference sequence). The CDR3 extends over 14 amino acids. DNA for the CDR3: TGCGCCAGCAGTGAAGGACAGTCCCGATACGAGCAGTACTTC. It specifies CASSEGQSRYEQYF.

The chain carries TRBV27 and TRBJ1-5; D uncertain. Trimming took off 3 bases at V and 7 bases at J, with 13 bases between the two ends. CDR3 length: 14 residues. Germline V gene lookup returns CDR1 MNHEY and CDR2 SMNVEV (reference sequence). DNA of the CDR3: TGTGCCAGCAGTTTTAGTAGCCAGCCACAGCCCCAGCATTTT. The encoded protein is CASSFSSQPQPQHF.

The chain carries TRBV5-5 and TRBJ1-1; 7 positions agree with TRBD1. V was clipped by 2 bases and J by 5 bases; unmatched bases: 6. Germline V gene lookup returns CDR1 SGHKS and CDR2 YYEKEE (reference sequence). There are 14 residues in the CDR3. CDR3 sequence (DNA): TGTGCCAGCAGCTTACAGGGGTGGGGGACTGAAGCTTTCTTT. Its protein is CASSLQGWGTEAFF.

The V and J genes are TRBV15 and TRBJ2-5; 9 bases map to TRBD1. V gave up 3 bases and J gave up 5 bases; unmatched junction bases: 7. The germline V gene encodes CDR1 LNHNV and CDR2 YYDKDF (reference sequence). The CDR3 is 15 residues long. The CDR3 sequence: CATSRLNGQGETQYF. In DNA, the CDR3 is TGTGCCACCAGCAGGTTGAATGGACAGGGGGAGACCCAGTACTTC.

The chain has TRBV11-2 and TRBJ2-2, with 7 bases aligning to TRBD2. V lost 1 base and J lost 6; bases outside the gene matches: 17. This CDR3 spans 19 amino acids. From germline, CDR1 is SGHAT and CDR2 FQNNGV. The CDR3 spells CASSLGVGLGDRGAGELFF. CDR3 in DNA: TGTGCCAGCAGCTTAGGGGTCGGACTAGGGGACCGCGGGGCCGGGGAGCTGTTTTTT.

The chain links TRBV5-4 to TRBJ2-7; the match to TRBD1 covers 12 bases. CDR1 is SGHNT, CDR2 YYREEE, per germline (reference sequence). The CDR3 is 17 amino acids. V lost 0 bases and J lost 7; bases outside the gene matches: 11. The chain's CDR3 is CASSLGGPGQGAWEQYF. As DNA, the CDR3 is TGTGCCAGCAGCTTGGGGGGCCCGGGACAGGGGGCTTGGGAGCAGTACTTC.

The chain combines TRBV29-1 with TRBJ2-2, with TRBD1 identical over 9 bases. The germline V gene encodes CDR1 SQVTM and CDR2 ANQGSEA. The CDR3 is made up of 14 amino acids. V shed 7 bases, J shed 5 bases, and the junction held 8 bases outside the gene matches. Here the CDR3 DNA reads TGCAGCGCCAAGACAGGGGGAGGGACCGGGGAGCTGTTTTTT. Amino acids: CSAKTGGGTGELFF.